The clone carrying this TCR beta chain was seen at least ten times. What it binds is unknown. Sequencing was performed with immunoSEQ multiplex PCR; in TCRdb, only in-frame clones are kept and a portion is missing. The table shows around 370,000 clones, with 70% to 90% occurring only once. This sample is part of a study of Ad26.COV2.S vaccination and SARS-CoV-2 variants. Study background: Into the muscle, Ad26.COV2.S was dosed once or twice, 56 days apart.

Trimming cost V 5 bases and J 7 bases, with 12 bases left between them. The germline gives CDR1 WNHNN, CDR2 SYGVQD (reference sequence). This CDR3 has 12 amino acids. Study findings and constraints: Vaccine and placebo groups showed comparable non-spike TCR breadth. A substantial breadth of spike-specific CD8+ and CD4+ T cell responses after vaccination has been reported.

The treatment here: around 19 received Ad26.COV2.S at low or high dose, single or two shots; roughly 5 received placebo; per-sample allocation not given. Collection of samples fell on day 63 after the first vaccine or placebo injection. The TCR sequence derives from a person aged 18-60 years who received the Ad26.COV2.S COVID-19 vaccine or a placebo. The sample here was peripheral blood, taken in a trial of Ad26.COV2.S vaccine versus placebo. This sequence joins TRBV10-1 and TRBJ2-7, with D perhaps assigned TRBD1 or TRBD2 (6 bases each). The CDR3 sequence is CASSRGLGEQYF. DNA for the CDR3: TGCGCCAGCAGTCGGGGGCTTGGAGAGCAGTACTTC.